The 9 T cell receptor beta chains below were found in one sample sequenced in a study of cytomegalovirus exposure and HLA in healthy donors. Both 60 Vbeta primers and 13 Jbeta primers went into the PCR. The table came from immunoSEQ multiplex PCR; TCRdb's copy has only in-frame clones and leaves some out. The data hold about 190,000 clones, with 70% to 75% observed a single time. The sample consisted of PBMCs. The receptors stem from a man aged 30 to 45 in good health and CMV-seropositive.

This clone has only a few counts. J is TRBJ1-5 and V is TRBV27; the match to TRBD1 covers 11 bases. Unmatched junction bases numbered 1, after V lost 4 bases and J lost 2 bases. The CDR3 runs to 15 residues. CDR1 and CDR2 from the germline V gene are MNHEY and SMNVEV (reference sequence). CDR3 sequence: CASSWTGGGNQPQHF. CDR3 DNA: TGTGCCAGCAGTTGGACAGGGGGCGGCAATCAGCCCCAGCATTTT.

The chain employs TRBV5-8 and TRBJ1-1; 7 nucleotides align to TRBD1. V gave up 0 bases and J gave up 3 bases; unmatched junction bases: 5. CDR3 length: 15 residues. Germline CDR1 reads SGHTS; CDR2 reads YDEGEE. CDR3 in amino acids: CASSLGQGWDTEAFF. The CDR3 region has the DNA TGTGCCAGCAGCTTGGGACAGGGATGGGACACTGAAGCTTTCTTT.

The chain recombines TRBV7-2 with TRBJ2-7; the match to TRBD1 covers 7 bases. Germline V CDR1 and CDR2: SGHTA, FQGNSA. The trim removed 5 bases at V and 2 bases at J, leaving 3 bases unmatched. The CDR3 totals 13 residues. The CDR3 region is CASSHRGPYEQYF. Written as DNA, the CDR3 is TGTGCCAGCAGCCACAGGGGCCCCTACGAGCAGTACTTC.

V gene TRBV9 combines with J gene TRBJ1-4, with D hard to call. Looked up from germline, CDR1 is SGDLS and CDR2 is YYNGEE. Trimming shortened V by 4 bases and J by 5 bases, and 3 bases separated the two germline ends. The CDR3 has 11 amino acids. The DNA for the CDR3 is TGTGCCAGCAGCCAAAATGAAAAACTGTTTTTT. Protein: CASSQNEKLFF.

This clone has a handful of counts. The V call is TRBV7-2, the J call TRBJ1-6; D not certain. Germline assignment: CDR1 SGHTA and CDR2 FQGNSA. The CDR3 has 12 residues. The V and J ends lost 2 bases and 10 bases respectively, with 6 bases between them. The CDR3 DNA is TGTGCCAGCAGCTTATCTAGATCACCCCTCCACTTT. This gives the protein CASSLSRSPLHF.

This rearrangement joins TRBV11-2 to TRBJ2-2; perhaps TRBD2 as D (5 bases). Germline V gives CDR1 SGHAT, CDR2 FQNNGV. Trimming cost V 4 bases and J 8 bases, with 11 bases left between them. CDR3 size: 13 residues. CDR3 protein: CASSSGVSGELFF. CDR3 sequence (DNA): TGTGCCAGCAGCTCCGGGGTTTCGGGGGAGCTGTTTTTT.

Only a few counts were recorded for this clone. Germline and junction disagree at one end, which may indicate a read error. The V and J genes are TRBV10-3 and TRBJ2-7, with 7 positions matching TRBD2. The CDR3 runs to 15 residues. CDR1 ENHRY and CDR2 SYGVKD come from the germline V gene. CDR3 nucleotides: TGTGCCAGCAGTTATACGGCGGGAGTTGGGTACGAGCAGTACTTC. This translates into CASSYTAGVGYEQYF.

For the CDR3, the DNA is TGTGCCAGCAGCCAGGATCCTCCCAGGATAGTGGGCTACACCTTC. This sequence encodes CASSQDPPRIVGYTF. This rearrangement joins TRBV16 to TRBJ1-2; D gene uncertain. CDR3 length: 15 residues. In germline, CDR1 is KGHSY, CDR2 FQNENV. With 3 bases removed from V and 8 bases from J, the gap between germline ends came to 19 bases. The variable domain in full, with the rest retrieved from reference TRBV16 and TRBJ1-2, is GEEVAQTPKHLVRGEGQKAKLYCAPIKGHSYVFWYQQVLKNEFKFLISFQNENVFDETGMPKERFSAKCLPNSPCSLEIQATKLEDSAVYFCASSQDPPRIVGYTFGSGTRLTVV.

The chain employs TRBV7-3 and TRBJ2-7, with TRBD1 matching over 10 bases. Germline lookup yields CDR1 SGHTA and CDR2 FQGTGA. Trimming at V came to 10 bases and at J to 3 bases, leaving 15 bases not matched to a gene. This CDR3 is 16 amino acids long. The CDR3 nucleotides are TGTGCCAAGGCCAGGGACAGGGGCAATACGGGCTACGAGCAGTACTTC. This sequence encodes CAKARDRGNTGYEQYF.